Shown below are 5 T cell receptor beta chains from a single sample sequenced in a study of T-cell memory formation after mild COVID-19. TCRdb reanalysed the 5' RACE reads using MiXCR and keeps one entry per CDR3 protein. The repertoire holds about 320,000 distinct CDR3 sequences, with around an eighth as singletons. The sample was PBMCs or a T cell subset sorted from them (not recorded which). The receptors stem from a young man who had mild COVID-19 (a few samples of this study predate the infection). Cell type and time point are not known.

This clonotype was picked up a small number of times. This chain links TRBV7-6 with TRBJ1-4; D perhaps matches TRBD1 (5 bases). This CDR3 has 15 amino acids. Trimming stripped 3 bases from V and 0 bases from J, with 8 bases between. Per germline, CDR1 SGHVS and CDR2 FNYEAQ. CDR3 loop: CASSFVGATNEKLFF. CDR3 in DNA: TGTGCCAGCAGCTTCGTAGGGGCAACTAATGAAAAACTGTTTTTT.

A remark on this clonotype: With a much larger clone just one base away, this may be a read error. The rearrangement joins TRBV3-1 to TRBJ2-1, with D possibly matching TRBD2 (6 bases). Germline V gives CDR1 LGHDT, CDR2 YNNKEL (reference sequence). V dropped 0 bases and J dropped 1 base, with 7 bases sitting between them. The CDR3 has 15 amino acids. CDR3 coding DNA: TGTGCCAGCAGCCAAGATGGGAGGTCCTACAATGAGCAGTTCTTC. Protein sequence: CASSQDGRSYNEQFF.

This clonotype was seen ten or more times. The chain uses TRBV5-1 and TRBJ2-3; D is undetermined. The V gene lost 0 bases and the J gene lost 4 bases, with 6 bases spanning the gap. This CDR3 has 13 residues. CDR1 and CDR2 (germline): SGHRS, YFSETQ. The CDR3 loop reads CASSLEVADTQYF. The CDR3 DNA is TGCGCCAGCAGCTTGGAGGTCGCAGATACGCAGTATTTT.

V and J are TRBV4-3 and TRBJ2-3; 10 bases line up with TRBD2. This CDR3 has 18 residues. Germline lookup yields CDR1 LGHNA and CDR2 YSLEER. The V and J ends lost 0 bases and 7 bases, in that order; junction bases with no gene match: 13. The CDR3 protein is CASSQDRASGGFEYTQYF. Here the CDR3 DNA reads TGCGCCAGCAGCCAAGATAGAGCTAGCGGGGGCTTTGAGTATACGCAGTATTTT.

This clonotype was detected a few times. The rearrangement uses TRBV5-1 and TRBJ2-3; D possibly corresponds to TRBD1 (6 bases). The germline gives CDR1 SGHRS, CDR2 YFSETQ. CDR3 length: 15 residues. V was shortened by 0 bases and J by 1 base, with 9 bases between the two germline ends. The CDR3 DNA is TGCGCCAGCAGCTTGGGACAGGTTGGCACAGATACGCAGTATTTT. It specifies CASSLGQVGTDTQYF.